The rows below give T cell receptor beta chains drawn from one sample of a study of CD8 T cells in Susac syndrome. Each CDR3 protein is one row after TCRdb ran MiXCR on the immunoSEQ multiplex PCR reads. The table lists fewer than 350,000 distinct CDR3 sequences, around nine tenths of them singletons, with approximately 0.2% in the top ten. Sequencing used CD8+ T cells from PBMCs. The receptor set was obtained from a human donor with multiple sclerosis. CDR3s leave out the opening cysteine and the closing phenylalanine or tryptophan.

TRBJ2-5	TRBV12-3/TRBV12-4	ASSLETGSQETQY
TRBJ2-3	TRBV6-2/TRBV6-3	ASSSRDSFTDTQY
TRBJ2-1	TRBV7-3	ASSYLADNEQF
TRBJ2-3	TRBV2	ASTNPGTSGFTSTDTQY
TRBJ1-1	TRBV20-1	SARPKNALTAMNTEAF
TRBJ2-1	TRBV2	ASRTSAGVFDEQF
TRBJ2-1	TRBV27	AIRDSRSYNEQF
TRBJ1-5	TRBV4-3	ASSQGTANQPQH
TRBJ2-3	TRBV7-9	ASSSSTDTQY
TRBJ2-6	TRBV4-3	ASSQDQEGTSGANVLT
TRBJ2-3	TRBV5-4	ASRDRMSDTQY
TRBJ2-3	TRBV28	ASLSRLAGSTDTQY
TRBJ2-1	TRBV20-1	SARTSGDFNEQF
TRBJ1-1	TRBV7-9	ASSLYSNTEAF
TRBJ2-2	TRBV2	ASSPFPGANTGELF
TRBJ1-5	TRBV27	ASGLQGANQPQH
TRBJ2-3	TRBV7-8	ASSLVGEAGATDTQY
TRBJ1-1	TRBV5-4	ASRQQGPTEAF
TRBJ2-3	TRBV20-1	SANLAGQSTDTQY
TRBJ2-7	TRBV12-3/TRBV12-4	ASSGTSGRAGGIYEQY
TRBJ2-1	TRBV4-2	ASSRNNEQF
TRBJ1-1	TRBV25-1	ASSWGSNTEAF